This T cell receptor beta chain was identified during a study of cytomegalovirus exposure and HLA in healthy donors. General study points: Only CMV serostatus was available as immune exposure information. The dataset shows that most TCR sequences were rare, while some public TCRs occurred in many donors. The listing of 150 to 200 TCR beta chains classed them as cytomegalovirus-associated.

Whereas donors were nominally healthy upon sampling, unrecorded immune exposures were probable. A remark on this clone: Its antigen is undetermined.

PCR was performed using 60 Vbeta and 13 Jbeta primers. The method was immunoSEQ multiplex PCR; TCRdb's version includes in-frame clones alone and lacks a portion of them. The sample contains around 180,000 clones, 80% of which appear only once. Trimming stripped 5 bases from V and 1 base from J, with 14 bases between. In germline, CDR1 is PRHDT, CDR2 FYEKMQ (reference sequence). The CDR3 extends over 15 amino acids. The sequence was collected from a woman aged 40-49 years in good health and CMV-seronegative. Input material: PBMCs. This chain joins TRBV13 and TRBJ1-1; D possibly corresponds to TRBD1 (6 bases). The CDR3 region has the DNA TGTGCCAGCAGCGACCAGGGGCTACAGAACACTGAAGCTTTCTTT. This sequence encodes CASSDQGLQNTEAFF.